The 5 T cell receptor beta chains below were found in one sample sequenced in a study of shared clonotypes between healthy human individuals. Data came from immunoSEQ multiplex PCR; TCRdb stores just in-frame clones and leaves some out. The data contain about 1.1 million clones, 78% of them singletons. What was sequenced was memory CD4+ T cells from PBMCs. Subset of the sample: CD45RA-negative fraction. These receptors were collected from a man aged 18-30 years in good health. Some clones in this sample may be carry-over from other donors' samples.

The chain has TRBV15 and TRBJ1-2, with D tentatively TRBD1 (5 bases). The germline gives CDR1 LNHNV, CDR2 YYDKDF (reference sequence). CDR3 size: 16 residues. V was pared by 2 bases and J by 8 bases, with 21 bases between. As DNA, the CDR3 is TGTGCCACCAGCAGACCCCAAGGGAGGGGAGGGATCGGCTACACCTTC. It yields the protein CATSRPQGRGGIGYTF.

This chain links TRBV19 with TRBJ2-7; TRBD2 aligns across 9 bases. With V trimmed by 10 bases and J by 4 bases, 14 bases remained unmatched. Germline V CDR1 and CDR2: LNHDA, SQIVND (reference sequence). The CDR3 has 15 residues. The CDR3 nucleotides read TGTGCCACCTCCCCTGGGCTAGCGGGGCAATACGAGCAGTACTTC. It specifies CATSPGLAGQYEQYF.

The CDR3 DNA reads TGTGCCAGCAGGGGGACTAGCTTACGGAATGAGCAGTTCTTC. It translates to CASRGTSLRNEQFF. This chain connects TRBV2 to TRBJ2-1, with TRBD2 matching 9 bases. The CDR3 totals 14 residues. With 6 bases clipped from V and 7 bases from J, the junction kept 7 bases outside the gene matches. CDR1 SNHLY and CDR2 FYNNEI come from the germline V gene.

The chain uses TRBV19 and TRBJ1-2; D may be TRBD1 (5 bases). Germline V gene lookup returns CDR1 LNHDA and CDR2 SQIVND (reference sequence). V was shortened by 5 bases and J by 2 bases, with 12 bases between the two germline ends. The CDR3 is made up of 14 amino acids. Here the CDR3 reads CASSSKGANYGYTF. In DNA, the CDR3 is TGTGCCAGTAGTTCGAAAGGGGCGAACTATGGCTACACCTTC.

This clone was counted between two and nine times. The chain joins TRBV19 to TRBJ2-3, with 8 bases that match TRBD1. The CDR3 consists of 16 residues. Trimming cost V 5 bases and J 3 bases; bases outside gene matches: 10. Germline lookup yields CDR1 LNHDA and CDR2 SQIVND (reference sequence). CDR3 DNA: TGTGCCAGTAGTGCTCAACAGGGGGTATCGACAGATACGCAGTATTTT. It yields the protein CASSAQQGVSTDTQYF. The complete variable domain, with remaining parts taken from reference TRBV19 and TRBJ2-3, reads DGGITQSPKYLFRKEGQNVTLSCEQNLNHDAMYWYRQDPGQGLRLIYYSQIVNDFQKGDIAEGYSVSREKKESFPLTVTSAQKNPTAFYLCASSAQQGVSTDTQYFGPGTRLTVL.